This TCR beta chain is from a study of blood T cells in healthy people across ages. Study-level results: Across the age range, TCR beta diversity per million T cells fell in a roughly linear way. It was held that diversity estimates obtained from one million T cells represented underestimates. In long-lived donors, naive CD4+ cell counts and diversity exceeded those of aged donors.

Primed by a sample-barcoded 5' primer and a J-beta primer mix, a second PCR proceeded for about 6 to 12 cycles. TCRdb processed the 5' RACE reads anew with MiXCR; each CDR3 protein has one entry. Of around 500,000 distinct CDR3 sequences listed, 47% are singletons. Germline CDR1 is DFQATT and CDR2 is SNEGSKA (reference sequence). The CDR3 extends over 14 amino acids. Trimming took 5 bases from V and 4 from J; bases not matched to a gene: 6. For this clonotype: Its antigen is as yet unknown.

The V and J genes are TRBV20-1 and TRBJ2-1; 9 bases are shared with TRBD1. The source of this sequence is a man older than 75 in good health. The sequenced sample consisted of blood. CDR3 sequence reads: CSAEGGQGYNEQFF. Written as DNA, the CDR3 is TGCAGTGCTGAGGGCGGACAGGGGTACAATGAGCAGTTCTTC.